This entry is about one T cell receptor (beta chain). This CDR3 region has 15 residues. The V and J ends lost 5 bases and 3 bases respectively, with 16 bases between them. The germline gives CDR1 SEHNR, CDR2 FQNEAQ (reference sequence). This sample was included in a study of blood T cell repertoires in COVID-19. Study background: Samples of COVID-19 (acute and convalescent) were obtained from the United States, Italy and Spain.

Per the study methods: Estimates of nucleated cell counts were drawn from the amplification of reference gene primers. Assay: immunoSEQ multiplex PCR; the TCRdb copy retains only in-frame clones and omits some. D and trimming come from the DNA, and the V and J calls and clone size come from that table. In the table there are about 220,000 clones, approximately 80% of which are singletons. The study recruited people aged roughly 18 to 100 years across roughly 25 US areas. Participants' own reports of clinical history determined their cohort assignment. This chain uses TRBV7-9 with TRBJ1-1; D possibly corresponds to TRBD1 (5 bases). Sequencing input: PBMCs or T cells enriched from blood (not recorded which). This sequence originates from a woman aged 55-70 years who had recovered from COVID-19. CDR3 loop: CASSVGVGGDTEAFF. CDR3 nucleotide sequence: TGTGCCAGCAGCGTAGGGGTGGGAGGGGACACTGAAGCTTTCTTT.